What follows are 26 T cell receptor beta chains derived from one specimen sequenced in a study of cytomegalovirus exposure and HLA in healthy donors. It was with 60 Vbeta and 13 Jbeta primers that the PCR ran. Using immunoSEQ multiplex PCR, the repertoire was profiled, and TCRdb retains in-frame clones only, with some absent. In the table there are about 210,000 clones, about 85% of which are singletons. What was sequenced was PBMCs. The source is a male donor in good health and CMV-seropositive.

The chain combines TRBV18 with TRBJ2-7; tentative D call: TRBD2 (6 bases). With 5 bases removed from V and 2 bases from J, the gap between germline ends came to 13 bases. Per germline, CDR1 KGHSH and CDR2 LQKENI. The CDR3 spans 14 residues. CDR3 protein: CASSAGRPAYEQYF. CDR3 nucleotide sequence: TGTGCCAGCTCAGCGGGGAGGCCCGCCTACGAGCAGTACTTC.

This sequence joins TRBV29-1 and TRBJ2-7, with a tentative D call TRBD1 (5 bases). CDR1 is SQVTM, CDR2 ANQGSEA, per germline. The CDR3 loop spans 13 amino acids. V was trimmed by 0 bases and J by 6 bases, leaving 12 bases between them. The DNA of the CDR3 is TGCAGCGTTGAAGATCCGGGTAGGGGCGAGCAGTACTTC. Encoded protein: CSVEDPGRGEQYF.

The rearrangement links TRBV4-3 to TRBJ2-7, with a weak D call TRBD1 (5 bases). Per the germline V gene, CDR1 is LGHNA and CDR2 is YSLEER. The length of the CDR3 is 14 residues. Trimming removed 1 base from V and 0 bases from J, with 7 bases in between. CDR3 sequence (DNA): TGCGCCAGCAGCCAAGGCAGGGCCTCCTACGAGCAGTACTTC. Its translation is CASSQGRASYEQYF.

The CDR3 loop is CASSGVTDTEAFF. CDR3 bases: TGTGCCAGCTCTGGTGTAACGGACACTGAAGCTTTCTTT. The V call is TRBV2, the J call TRBJ1-1, with D unclear. Germline assignment: CDR1 SNHLY and CDR2 FYNNEI. Trimming stripped 8 bases from V and 3 bases from J, with 13 bases between. The CDR3 runs 13 residues.

The chain couples TRBV27 to TRBJ2-3; possibly TRBD2 for D (5 bases). This CDR3 is built from 14 residues. Germline CDR1 reads MNHEY; CDR2 reads SMNVEV (reference sequence). V was clipped by 5 bases and J by 5 bases, with 14 bases between them. The DNA for the CDR3 is TGTGCCAGCAGTCGGGGTCTTAGGGTAGATACGCAGTATTTT. Translation gives CASSRGLRVDTQYF.

The J gene is TRBJ2-1, the V gene TRBV11-1; 7 bases are shared with TRBD2. The CDR3 is made up of 15 amino acids. From germline, CDR1 is SGHAT and CDR2 FQDESV (reference sequence). V shed 5 bases and J 4 bases; nucleotides not matched to a gene: 8. In DNA form, the CDR3 reads TGTGCCAGCAGCCAGACCAGCGGGATGTACAATGAGCAGTTCTTC. Translating it yields CASSQTSGMYNEQFF.

This chain connects TRBV18 to TRBJ1-2; TRBD1 aligns across 7 bases. Per the germline V gene, CDR1 is KGHSH and CDR2 is LQKENI. V gave up 1 base and J gave up 4 bases; unmatched junction bases: 6. This CDR3 comprises 15 residues. CDR3 protein: CASSPLEGAGYGYTF. As DNA, the CDR3 is TGTGCCAGCTCACCACTTGAGGGGGCCGGCTATGGCTACACCTTC. Drawing the rest from reference TRBV18 and TRBJ1-2, the complete variable domain is NAGVMQNPRHLVRRRGQEARLRCSPMKGHSHVYWYRQLPEEGLKFMVYLQKENIIDESGMPKERFSAEFPKEGPSILRIQQVVRGDSAAYFCASSPLEGAGYGYTFGSGTRLTVV.

About this clone: At one of its ends the junction is not consistent with the germline gene, which may arise from a read error. The V gene is TRBV7-9, the J gene TRBJ2-2; D might be TRBD2 (6 bases). Germline V CDR1 and CDR2: SEHNR, FQNEAQ (reference sequence). The CDR3 runs 15 residues. The DNA of the CDR3 is TGTTCCAGCAGCTTAAGGAGGGCTGCGCGGGGGGAGCTGTTTTTT. Protein: CSSSLRRAARGELFF.

The table lists this clone with a count of one. The chain recombines TRBV11-3 with TRBJ2-5; D might be TRBD2 (7 bases). There are 14 residues in the CDR3. CDR1 and CDR2 from the germline V gene are SGHNT and YENEEA. V was cut by 3 bases and J by 4 bases, with 12 bases left in between. This CDR3 is CASSLGRGGETQYF. CDR3 DNA sequence: TGTGCCAGCAGCTTGGGGAGGGGGGGAGAGACCCAGTACTTC.

The chain recombines TRBV6-1 with TRBJ1-5, with 9 positions matching TRBD1. J lost 4 bases, V lost 3 bases, and 10 bases had no gene match. The CDR3 sequence is 17 residues long. Germline V gene sequence: CDR1 MNHNS, CDR2 SASEGT. The chain's CDR3 is CASSDPLGDRDNQPQHF. The CDR3 bases are TGTGCCAGCAGTGACCCCTTGGGGGACAGGGATAATCAGCCCCAGCATTTT.

This rearrangement joins TRBV28 to TRBJ2-7; 8 bases align to TRBD1. The ends lost 1 base at V and 0 bases at J; junction bases unmatched: 2. The CDR3 sequence is 15 residues long. CDR1 is MDHEN and CDR2 is SYDVKM in the germline V gene. The CDR3 sequence: CASSLSGGGSYEQYF. The DNA for the CDR3 is TGTGCCAGCAGTTTATCAGGGGGCGGCTCCTACGAGCAGTACTTC.

The genes are TRBV5-4 and TRBJ2-3; D is unresolved. This CDR3 has 11 residues. V lost 4 bases, J lost 6 bases, and 6 bases lay in between. The germline V gene encodes CDR1 SGHNT and CDR2 YYREEE (reference sequence). As DNA, the CDR3 is TGTGCCAGCAGCGAACGGGATACGCAGTATTTT. Translated, it gives CASSERDTQYF.

The V call is TRBV9, the J call TRBJ2-3, with TRBD1 matching 10 bases. The CDR3 runs 17 residues. V was clipped by 3 bases and J by 2 bases; unmatched bases: 9. From germline, CDR1 is SGDLS and CDR2 YYNGEE. The CDR3 nucleotides are TGTGCCAGCAGCGCCCGGGGGGACAGGGGAAACACAGATACGCAGTATTTT. This translates into CASSARGDRGNTDTQYF. Full variable domain (outside the CDR3, taken from reference TRBV9 and TRBJ2-3): DSGVTQTPKHLITATGQRVTLRCSPRSGDLSVYWYQQSLDQGLQFLIQYYNGEERAKGNILERFSAQQFPDLHSELNLSSLELGDSALYFCASSARGDRGNTDTQYFGPGTRLTVL.

J is TRBJ2-1 and V is TRBV6-5; 8 bases align to TRBD1. V was pared by 0 bases and J by 9 bases, with 7 bases of the junction left unmatched. The germline gives CDR1 MNHEY, CDR2 SVGAGI. The CDR3 length is 15 residues. The CDR3 region has the DNA TGTGCCAGCAGTTACTCGCGGACAGGGAGCTCTGAGCAGTTCTTC. Protein: CASSYSRTGSSEQFF.

The chain is built from TRBV7-2 and TRBJ1-2, with D possibly being TRBD1 (6 bases). The CDR3 consists of 15 residues. Per germline, CDR1 SGHTA and CDR2 FQGNSA. Trimming shortened V by 0 bases and J by 4 bases, and 12 bases separated the two germline ends. Here the CDR3 DNA reads TGTGCCAGCAGCTTAGCAACAGGGCGGTTCTATGGCTACACCTTC. Amino acid sequence: CASSLATGRFYGYTF.

The chain employs TRBV10-3 and TRBJ1-5; TRBD1 might be the D (6 bases). Germline values: CDR1 ENHRY, CDR2 SYGVKD. The V end lost 6 bases, the J end lost 5 bases, and 14 bases lay between the germline ends. This CDR3 has 14 residues. Here the CDR3 DNA reads TGTGCCATCAGACAGGGAGGGCTAGATCAGCCCCAGCATTTT. Protein sequence: CAIRQGGLDQPQHF.

The J gene is TRBJ1-5, the V gene TRBV10-3, with 9 bases that match TRBD1. Trimming at V came to 1 base and at J to 8 bases, leaving 9 bases not matched to a gene. Germline V lookup: CDR1 ENHRY, CDR2 SYGVKD. CDR3 length: 16 amino acids. CDR3 amino acids: CAISELMGQGVEPQHF. The CDR3 nucleotides read TGTGCCATCAGTGAGTTGATGGGACAGGGAGTTGAGCCCCAGCATTTT.

The chain is built from TRBV14 and TRBJ1-3; 9 bases agree with TRBD1. In germline, CDR1 is SGHDN, CDR2 FVKESK. CDR3 length equals 14 residues. J gave up 5 bases and V 4 bases, and 3 bases lay outside the gene matches. The CDR3, as DNA: TGTGCCAGCAGCCCGGGACAGGGCAGAAACACCATATATTTT. As protein: CASSPGQGRNTIYF.

V is TRBV10-1 and J is TRBJ2-3, with a possible D match to TRBD2 (6 bases). CDR3 size: 16 residues. Germline assignment: CDR1 WNHNN and CDR2 SYGVQD (reference sequence). V lost 1 base to trimming and J lost 0 bases, with 11 bases between them. The CDR3 is CASSECRRESTDTQYF. As DNA, the CDR3 is TGCGCCAGCAGTGAGTGTAGGAGGGAAAGCACAGATACGCAGTATTTT.

V gene TRBV5-1 combines with J gene TRBJ1-5, with TRBD1 as a possible D gene (5 bases). CDR3 length equals 13 residues. From germline, CDR1 is SGHRS and CDR2 YFSETQ. V was pared by 3 bases and J by 5 bases, with 9 bases between. The CDR3 bases are TGCGCCAGCAGCTATGACAGCTATCAGCCCCAGCATTTT. This codes for CASSYDSYQPQHF.

This clone has only one observation. This rearrangement joins TRBV9 to TRBJ1-5, with TRBD1 matching 7 bases. The CDR3 runs to 14 residues. J was trimmed by 5 bases and V by 4 bases; bases with no gene match: 6. The germline V gene encodes CDR1 SGDLS and CDR2 YYNGEE. The CDR3 nucleotides are TGTGCCAGCAGCCCAAATACAGGGGATCAGCCCCAGCATTTT. Protein product: CASSPNTGDQPQHF.

The chain combines TRBV18 with TRBJ1-5; D perhaps matches TRBD1 (6 bases). This CDR3 contains 16 residues. Germline V lookup: CDR1 KGHSH, CDR2 LQKENI. V was trimmed by 3 bases and J by 2 bases, leaving 14 bases between them. The CDR3 coding sequence is TGTGCCAGCTCACCTCCAGGGGTCGTCGGCAATCAGCCCCAGCATTTT. Translating gives CASSPPGVVGNQPQHF.

The chain is built from TRBV27 and TRBJ2-2; the D gene is possibly TRBD1 (5 bases). Germline CDR1 is MNHEY and CDR2 is SMNVEV (reference sequence). V lost 2 bases and J lost 5, with 9 bases in between. This CDR3 is 14 amino acids long. The CDR3 region is CASSLQGHTGELFF. In DNA form, the CDR3 reads TGTGCCAGCAGTTTACAGGGCCATACCGGGGAGCTGTTTTTT.

This chain joins TRBV6-1 and TRBJ2-7; tentative D call: TRBD2 (6 bases). The V gene lost 6 bases and the J gene lost 2 bases, with 17 bases spanning the gap. Germline CDR1 is MNHNS and CDR2 is SASEGT. This CDR3 has 15 residues. The CDR3 protein is CASRVFSGSAYEQYF. Here the CDR3 DNA reads TGTGCCAGCAGGGTATTTAGCGGATCAGCCTACGAGCAGTACTTC.

V usage is TRBV7-8 and J usage is TRBJ2-2; tentative D call: TRBD2 (6 bases). V lost 5 bases and J 9 bases, leaving 13 bases between the germline ends. The CDR3 spans 13 residues. In germline, CDR1 is SGHVS, CDR2 FQNEAQ. The CDR3 DNA reads as TGTGCCAGCAGCCAGGAGGGAATCCGGGAGCTGTTTTTT. Translating gives CASSQEGIRELFF.

The rearrangement links TRBV13 to TRBJ1-2, with D maybe TRBD1 (5 bases). The CDR3 runs 13 residues. Germline CDR1 PRHDT, CDR2 FYEKMQ (reference sequence). V was pared by 3 bases and J by 4 bases, with 9 bases between. The DNA for the CDR3 is TGTGCCAGCAGCTTCCGGGGGACCTATGGCTACACCTTC. Amino acids: CASSFRGTYGYTF.